The TCR beta chain described here comes from a study of blood T cell repertoires in COVID-19. About the research overall: T cells, B-cell-depleted T cells, or PBMCs supplied cDNA or gDNA.

This CDR3 is 17 amino acids long. The repertoire was sequenced with immunoSEQ multiplex PCR; TCRdb's copy has only in-frame clones and lacks some. The data show more than 70,000 clones, approximately 89% seen once. The sequencing sample was made of peripheral blood. The chain recombines TRBV21-1 with TRBJ2-7; the table calls TRBD2, which could not be checked here. TRBV21-1 is deemed a pseudogene. The source of this sequence is a man between 50 and 59 years old with active or convalescent COVID-19. CDR3 bases: TGTGCCAGCAGCTCTATAAGGCCGGGGGGGCCTACTTACGAGCAGTACTTC. It encodes CASSSIRPGGPTYEQYF.